The 5 T cell receptor beta chains reported below all come from one sample, sequenced in a study of blood T cell repertoires in COVID-19. TCRdb's table, derived via immunoSEQ multiplex PCR, lists solely in-frame clones and lacks some. The sample includes under 500,000 clones, about 90% of them seen just once. The material sequenced was PBMCs or T cells enriched from blood (not recorded which). Receptor source: a woman under 30 with acute COVID-19.

This sequence joins TRBV5-1 and TRBJ1-3; possibly TRBD1 for D (5 bases). This CDR3 is built from 15 residues. The germline V and J ends were trimmed by 3 bases and 4 bases, with 14 bases remaining between them. The germline CDR1 and CDR2 sequences are SGHRS and YFSETQ. CDR3 sequence (DNA): TGCGCCAGCAGCTACGGGACTGCAGCAGGAAACACCATATATTTT. Its translation: CASSYGTAAGNTIYF. Full variable domain (outside the CDR3, taken from reference TRBV5-1 and TRBJ1-3): KAGVTQTPRYLIKTRGQQVTLSCSPISGHRSVSWYQQTPGQGLQFLFEYFSETQRNKGNFPGRFSGRQFSNSRSEMNVSTLELGDSALYLCASSYGTAAGNTIYFGEGSWLTVV.

The chain joins TRBV7-9 to TRBJ2-7, with a possible D match to TRBD1 (5 bases). The CDR3 is made up of 14 amino acids. V was trimmed by 3 bases and J by 2 bases, leaving 11 bases between them. Germline lookup yields CDR1 SEHNR and CDR2 FQNEAQ (reference sequence). The CDR3 loop reads CASSLATATYEQYF. DNA of the CDR3: TGTGCCAGCAGCTTGGCGACAGCGACCTACGAGCAGTACTTC. Complete variable domain (other parts from reference TRBV7-9 and TRBJ2-7): DTGVSQNPRHKITKRGQNVTFRCDPISEHNRLYWYRQTLGQGPEFLTYFQNEAQLEKSRLLSDRFSAERPKGSFSTLEIQRTEQGDSAMYLCASSLATATYEQYFGPGTRLTVT.

The chain combines TRBV19 with TRBJ1-6; the match to TRBD1 covers 8 bases. In germline, CDR1 is LNHDA, CDR2 SQIVND (reference sequence). This CDR3 has 15 amino acids. The junction had 4 bases not matched to a gene; V was cut back by 3 bases and J by 6 bases. The CDR3 here is CASSMGRGLNSPLHF. CDR3 DNA: TGTGCCAGTAGTATGGGCAGGGGGCTTAATTCACCCCTCCACTTT.

The rearrangement joins TRBV2 to TRBJ1-2; D remains ambiguous. Between the trimmed V and J ends, which lost 7 bases and 8 bases, there was a span of 17 bases. There are 13 residues in the CDR3. The germline V gene has CDR1 SNHLY and CDR2 FYNNEI. The CDR3 spells CASTQDLIQGYTF. CDR3 in DNA: TGTGCCAGCACCCAAGACTTAATCCAGGGCTACACCTTC.

J is TRBJ1-2 and V is TRBV10-3, with a tentative D call TRBD1 (6 bases). Trimming shortened V by 10 bases and J by 0 bases, and 18 bases separated the two germline ends. From germline, CDR1 is ENHRY and CDR2 SYGVKD. The CDR3 sequence is 15 residues long. The chain's CDR3 is CATIGQGPPNYGYTF. The CDR3 nucleotides are TGTGCCACCATAGGCCAGGGGCCGCCTAACTATGGCTACACCTTC.